One sample yielded the 6 T cell receptor beta chains listed below, sequenced in a study of blood T cell repertoires in COVID-19. The protocol was immunoSEQ multiplex PCR, while the TCRdb copy is restricted to in-frame clones and leaves out a portion. The sample gives 95,000 to 150,000 clones, 90% of which show up once; 3.5% to 4% is in the top ten. Material: peripheral blood. Source of these receptors: a woman aged 60-70 years with COVID-19, enrolled during active disease.

For the CDR3, the DNA is TGTGCCAGCAGTTACTCAACTAGCGGGGAGACCCAGTACTTC. Translating it yields CASSYSTSGETQYF. This chain uses TRBV6-5 with TRBJ2-5; TRBD2 agrees at 9 bases. J lost 5 bases, V lost 0 bases, and 1 base had no gene match. Looked up from germline, CDR1 is MNHEY and CDR2 is SVGAGI. The CDR3 has 14 amino acids.

The chain links TRBV7-9 to TRBJ1-1; possibly TRBD1 for D (6 bases). Trimming took 7 bases from V and 0 from J, leaving 15 bases between them. There are 15 residues in the CDR3. Germline CDR1 and CDR2: SEHNR and FQNEAQ (reference sequence). This CDR3 reads CASIQGRVMNTEAFF. For the CDR3, the DNA is TGTGCCAGCATTCAGGGGCGGGTTATGAACACTGAAGCTTTCTTT.

V is TRBV7-3 and J is TRBJ2-2, with D possibly TRBD1 on 5 matching bases. V lost 1 base to trimming and J lost 6 bases, with 18 bases between them. The germline V gene has CDR1 SGHTA and CDR2 FQGTGA. The CDR3 length is 17 residues. CDR3 protein: CASSLKQSGQGAGELFF. CDR3 DNA sequence: TGTGCCAGCAGCTTAAAACAATCCGGACAAGGGGCCGGGGAGCTGTTTTTT.

This rearrangement joins TRBV2 to TRBJ1-4; 8 bases line up with TRBD1. V lost 5 bases, J lost 7 bases, and 9 bases stayed unmatched. This CDR3 is built from 15 residues. Germline lookup yields CDR1 SNHLY and CDR2 FYNNEI. CDR3: CASSLQGAEGEKLFF. CDR3 DNA: TGTGCCAGCAGTCTTCAGGGGGCGGAGGGTGAAAAACTGTTTTTT.

The CDR3 DNA is TGTGCCACCAGCGAGCCAGGGGGCCCTGGAAACACCATATATTTT. Translated: CATSEPGGPGNTIYF. V and J are TRBV15 and TRBJ1-3; 8 bases line up with TRBD1. J lost 2 bases, V lost 5 bases, and 5 bases had no gene match. The CDR3 totals 15 residues. Per the germline V gene, CDR1 is LNHNV and CDR2 is YYDKDF (reference sequence).

The chain carries TRBV2 and TRBJ1-3; tentatively, D is TRBD1 (6 bases). The CDR3 is made up of 14 amino acids. The V and J ends lost 10 bases and 0 bases respectively, with 13 bases between them. CDR1 is SNHLY and CDR2 is FYNNEI in the germline V gene. CDR3 region: CATGGQSSGNTIYF. The CDR3 DNA follows: TGTGCCACGGGGGGGCAGAGCTCTGGAAACACCATATATTTT.